The 20 T cell receptor beta chains below come from one sample, sequenced in a study of vaccination and CD4 T cells after COVID-19. Sequenced with the Oncomine TCR Beta short-read assay was DNA taken from cultured CD4+ T cells. TCRdb processed the PCR reads anew with MiXCR; each CDR3 protein has one entry. The data hold thousands of distinct CDR3 sequences, with just over 40% observed a single time. Specified treatment: roughly nine-day PBMC culture with coronavirus spike peptide pools or control peptides (ViraFEST assay). An unexposed donor provided the CD4+ T cells, which were collected before the COVID-19 pandemic (2011-2018). Their cognate antigens are unknown. The sequencing sample was made of CD4+ T cells from blood, cultured in vitro. Receptors were obtained from a human donor in good health.

This clonotype appeared a few times. This chain joins TRBV20-1 and TRBJ2-3; 9 nucleotides agree with TRBD2. This CDR3 is built from 16 residues. Germline V lookup: CDR1 DFQATT, CDR2 SNEGSKA (reference sequence). V gave up 0 bases and J gave up 2 bases; unmatched junction bases: 6. The CDR3 nucleotides read TGCAGTGCTAGAGATCGCCTAGCGGGACCCACAGATACGCAGTATTTT. Translation: CSARDRLAGPTDTQYF.

The V call is TRBV19, the J call TRBJ2-7; D uncertain. CDR1 and CDR2 (germline): LNHDA, SQIVND (reference sequence). The V gene lost 5 bases and the J gene lost 2 bases, with 4 bases spanning the gap. The CDR3 is 11 residues long. Written as DNA, the CDR3 is TGTGCCAGTAGTTCCACCTACGAGCAGTACTTC. Amino acids: CASSSTYEQYF. Full variable domain (missing parts from reference TRBV19 and TRBJ2-7): DGGITQSPKYLFRKEGQNVTLSCEQNLNHDAMYWYRQDPGQGLRLIYYSQIVNDFQKGDIAEGYSVSREKKESFPLTVTSAQKNPTAFYLCASSSTYEQYFGPGTRLTVT.

The rearrangement joins TRBV27 to TRBJ2-3; D is unclear. V dropped 3 bases and J dropped 2 bases, with 9 bases sitting between them. The CDR3 spans 14 residues. Germline loops: CDR1 MNHEY, CDR2 SMNVEV (reference sequence). The DNA for the CDR3 is TGTGCCAGCAGTTTGTCCCGCACCACAGATACGCAGTATTTT. Protein: CASSLSRTTDTQYF.

CDR3 nucleotides: TGTGCCAGCAGCTTAGGCAGCCCGTTGAACACTGAAGCTTTCTTT. Its protein product is CASSLGSPLNTEAFF. This chain connects TRBV7-9 to TRBJ1-1; D unresolved. The CDR3 is 15 residues long. Trimming took off 1 base at V and 0 bases at J, with 9 bases between the two ends. Germline V CDR1 and CDR2: SEHNR, FQNEAQ (reference sequence).

CDR3 DNA: TGTGCCAGCAGTACACGTCGGGGGGGTGAAGCTTTCTTT. Translation gives CASSTRRGGEAFF. The chain carries TRBV6-1 and TRBJ1-1; D perhaps matches TRBD1 (5 bases). Germline assignment: CDR1 MNHNS and CDR2 SASEGT. The CDR3 extends over 13 amino acids. The V end was cut by 5 bases, the J end by 7 bases, with 14 bases between.

The chain carries TRBV11-2 and TRBJ1-2; 7 bases align to TRBD1. J lost 3 bases, V lost 5 bases, and 9 bases had no gene match. The CDR3 has 15 residues. CDR1 is SGHAT and CDR2 is FQNNGV in the germline V gene. The CDR3 DNA reads TGTGCCAGCAGCCGCAAAACAGGGGTGGACTATGGCTACACCTTC. This sequence encodes CASSRKTGVDYGYTF.

The chain uses TRBV7-2 and TRBJ2-5, with 9 bases matching TRBD2. Trimming took 1 base from V and 4 from J; bases not matched to a gene: 7. Looked up from germline, CDR1 is SGHTA and CDR2 is FQGNSA. This CDR3 spans 16 amino acids. CDR3 protein: CASSLVPGLATETQYF. CDR3 DNA: TGTGCCAGCAGCTTAGTACCGGGACTAGCCACAGAGACCCAGTACTTC.

This chain joins TRBV29-1 and TRBJ2-3; D unresolved. Trimming removed 7 bases at V and 2 bases at J, with 7 bases between. CDR3 length: 11 residues. Germline-derived CDR1 and CDR2 are SQVTM and ANQGSEA. CDR3 loop: CSARFTDTQYF. CDR3 nucleotides: TGCAGCGCGCGGTTCACAGATACGCAGTATTTT.

This clonotype was found a few times. The chain has TRBV20-1 and TRBJ2-3, with TRBD2 identical over 11 bases. CDR1 is DFQATT, CDR2 SNEGSKA, per germline (reference sequence). V was clipped by 5 bases and J by 4 bases; unmatched bases: 11. CDR3 length: 16 amino acids. The CDR3 nucleotides are TGCAGTGCTCTGGGGAGACTAGCGGGGCTTGCAGATACGCAGTATTTT. This sequence encodes CSALGRLAGLADTQYF.

The chain recombines TRBV15 with TRBJ1-2; D may be TRBD1 (6 bases). V lost 7 bases and J lost 5, with 14 bases in between. This CDR3 spans 13 amino acids. Germline-derived CDR1 and CDR2 are LNHNV and YYDKDF (reference sequence). The CDR3 DNA is TGTGCCACCACGGGTGGAAGGGGGTATGGCTACACCTTC. Protein sequence: CATTGGRGYGYTF.

This clonotype came up a few times. V is TRBV20-1 and J is TRBJ1-5, with 9 bases matching TRBD1. J gave up 2 bases and V 4 bases, and 6 bases lay outside the gene matches. Looked up from germline, CDR1 is DFQATT and CDR2 is SNEGSKA (reference sequence). The CDR3 is made up of 15 amino acids. The DNA of the CDR3 is TGCAGTGCTACGGCCCGGACAGGGGGCAATCAGCCCCAGCATTTT. Amino acids: CSATARTGGNQPQHF.

The chain combines TRBV7-9 with TRBJ2-5; D not resolved. From germline, CDR1 is SEHNR and CDR2 FQNEAQ (reference sequence). CDR3 length: 18 residues. The V gene lost 5 bases and the J gene lost 2 bases, with 24 bases spanning the gap. The CDR3 coding sequence is TGTGCCAGCAGCCGTCCCACCCTAAGGGTGGGCTGGCAAGAGACCCAGTACTTC. It translates to CASSRPTLRVGWQETQYF.

The V call is TRBV2, the J call TRBJ2-7; D may be TRBD1 (5 bases). This CDR3 comprises 13 residues. V lost 3 bases and J lost 2, with 8 bases in between. Germline loops: CDR1 SNHLY, CDR2 FYNNEI. The CDR3 DNA is TGTGCCAGCAGTGATACAGGAACCTACGAGCAGTACTTC. It yields the protein CASSDTGTYEQYF.

This clonotype was found a few times. This rearrangement joins TRBV6-2 or TRBV6-3 to TRBJ2-3; 7 nucleotides align to TRBD2. CDR3 length: 15 amino acids. Germline V lookup: CDR1 MNHEY, CDR2 SVGEGT. The V segment lost 6 bases and the J segment 0 bases; nucleotides outside the gene matches: 6. CDR3 protein: CASRDRGGSTDTQYF. CDR3 DNA: TGTGCCAGCAGGGATCGCGGGGGAAGCACAGATACGCAGTATTTT.

This clonotype was counted only a few times. J is TRBJ2-3 and V is TRBV2; D is ambiguous. The germline gives CDR1 SNHLY, CDR2 FYNNEI. Trimming removed 8 bases from V and 0 bases from J, with 9 bases in between. The CDR3 has 13 residues. CDR3: CASYLASTDTQYF. CDR3 in DNA: TGTGCCAGCTACTTGGCTAGCACAGATACGCAGTATTTT.

The CDR3 is CSASRQGSREQYF. The CDR3 DNA follows: TGCAGTGCGAGTCGACAGGGATCACGCGAGCAGTACTTC. The rearrangement uses TRBV20-1 and TRBJ2-7, with 7 bases that match TRBD1. V lost 6 bases to trimming and J lost 6 bases; unmatched junction nucleotides: 11. Germline V lookup: CDR1 DFQATT, CDR2 SNEGSKA (reference sequence). The CDR3 contains 13 residues.

V is TRBV7-2 and J is TRBJ2-3; 8 bases fit TRBD2. The CDR3 loop spans 16 amino acids. The germline V gene has CDR1 SGHTA and CDR2 FQGNSA. With V trimmed by 1 base and J by 0 bases, 3 bases remained unmatched. CDR3: CASSLVGLASTDTQYF. The CDR3, as DNA: TGTGCCAGCAGCTTAGTAGGACTAGCTAGCACAGATACGCAGTATTTT.

This clonotype appeared a few times. The J gene is TRBJ1-2, the V gene TRBV19; no reliable D call. Germline V lookup: CDR1 LNHDA, CDR2 SQIVND (reference sequence). V was trimmed by 3 bases and J by 8 bases, leaving 13 bases between them. The CDR3 loop spans 13 amino acids. The CDR3 loop reads CASSMAADLGYTF. The CDR3 DNA reads as TGTGCCAGTAGTATGGCGGCCGATTTAGGCTACACCTTC. The full variable domain, rest sourced from reference TRBV19 and TRBJ1-2, is DGGITQSPKYLFRKEGQNVTLSCEQNLNHDAMYWYRQDPGQGLRLIYYSQIVNDFQKGDIAEGYSVSREKKESFPLTVTSAQKNPTAFYLCASSMAADLGYTFGSGTRLTVV.

This chain connects TRBV10-3 to TRBJ2-1, with TRBD1 matching 8 bases. The trim removed 9 bases at V and 0 bases at J, leaving 4 bases unmatched. There are 14 residues in the CDR3. Germline CDR1 ENHRY, CDR2 SYGVKD. The CDR3 sequence: CAIRDRSSYNEQFF. DNA for the CDR3: TGTGCCATAAGGGACAGGAGCTCCTACAATGAGCAGTTCTTC.

This clonotype appeared once. The CDR3 spells CASSPGQGASYGYTF. The CDR3, as DNA: TGTGCCAGCTCACCGGGACAGGGAGCGAGCTATGGCTACACCTTC. The rearrangement uses TRBV18 and TRBJ1-2, with TRBD1 matching 9 bases. Trimming cost V 3 bases and J 4 bases; bases outside gene matches: 6. The V gene's germline CDR1 is KGHSH and CDR2 LQKENI. The CDR3 spans 15 residues.